This T cell receptor (beta chain) stems from a study of blood T cell repertoires in COVID-19 (dated by TCRdb to the early 2020s). Study-wide context: Collaborator samples came from the United States, Italy and Spain and covered acute and convalescent phases of COVID-19. Where available, HLA class I and class II types were taken from metadata supplied by the sample provider and were not determined by assay-based typing. A de-identified subject ID, COVID-19 status, age in years and sex were almost always included in the sample metadata. Deeply sampled blood TCRbeta repertoires from subjects exposed to, actively infected with, or recovered from COVID-19 were included in the dataset. Samples came from the ongoing ImmuneRACE study (first 160 participants) plus 1,254 subjects from 6 global collaborators. The repertoires were released in a freely available public database meant as a resource for research on the immune response to SARS-CoV-2. The material from the prospective study consisted of cDNA or gDNA derived from T cells, B-cell-depleted T cells, or PBMCs.

Looking up the germline V gene (reference sequence) yields CDR1 LGHDT and CDR2 YNNKEL. CDR3 length: 14 amino acids, cysteine to phenylalanine. The retained sequence is limited to the CDR3, 42 bases, with the frame set at the first base. Deletion took 1 base off V and 1 base off J, with a span of 7 bases between the germline ends. What the study reported, not specific to this receptor: The amount of clinical and demographic metadata varied by source and participant and was provided uncurated.

TCRbeta CDR3 regions were amplified from genomic DNA by means of the immunoSEQ Assay, a bias-controlled multiplex PCR. In the paper's pipeline: The number of nucleated cells in each sample was estimated by amplification of reference gene primers within the assay. Sequence reads were collapsed and filtered to measure the absolute abundance of every unique TCRbeta CDR3 rearrangement. For each sample, productive Simpson clonality was calculated as the square root of Simpson's diversity index over productive rearrangements. TCRdb's version of the immuneACCESS table is confined to in-frame rearrangements and falls short of the full clone set. An unresolved V gene accounts for under half of the shortfall where checked; the remainder is of unknown origin. V, J and clone size derive from that table, while D and trimming were established from the DNA sequence. The sample contains 110,000 or so clones, 70% to 90% of them found a single time. The ten largest account for 4.6% of the sample.

This clone was found a few times. Its antigen has not been determined. Base qualities were left out, and no much larger clone turns up one base away. Whole blood was collected in K2EDTA tubes by collaborating institutions according to the institutions' own protocols. For TCRbeta analysis, collaborators shipped samples in one of three forms: frozen whole blood, isolated PBMCs, or DNA extracted from either of those sample types. Here the chain combines TRBV3-1 (or the pseudogene TRBV3-2) and TRBJ2-5; confidence is insufficient to name the D gene. This clonotype was sampled from a woman between 45 and 60 years old with acute or convalescent COVID-19. The specimen was peripheral blood. This receptor carries the CDR3 CASSQGQAQETQYF. The DNA sequence is given as TGTGCCAGCAGCCAAGGGCAGGCCCAAGAGACCCAGTACTTC.